This T cell receptor beta chain was identified in a study of beta chain features in type 1 diabetes. Across the whole study: All samples together contributed 107,917,701 sorted cells for examination.

Sequencing targeted expressed TCRB transcripts, as all isolated RNA had been reverse transcribed. Clones were sequenced by immunoSEQ multiplex PCR, and TCRdb holds only the in-frame ones, with some missing. The table includes hundreds of thousands of clones, around a sixth detected once. Notes on the study in general: Amplification by PCR could prefer shorter templates, with the same effect in patients and controls. Across patients, naive, central memory and Treg TCRB repertoires exhibited apparently greater similarity than was observed across healthy donors.

Note on this clone: What it recognizes is unknown.

There are 13 residues in the CDR3. V was shortened by 5 bases and J by 4 bases, with 13 bases between the two germline ends. CDR1 and CDR2 from the germline V gene are SGHRS and YFSETQ. The sequence derives from a young man in good health. Specimen: naive CD4+ T cells from blood. The rearrangement links TRBV5-1 to TRBJ2-7; D perhaps matches TRBD1 (6 bases). The CDR3 nucleotides read TGCGCCAGCAGACGTGGACAGTTTTACGAGCAGTACTTC. Its translation is CASRRGQFYEQYF.